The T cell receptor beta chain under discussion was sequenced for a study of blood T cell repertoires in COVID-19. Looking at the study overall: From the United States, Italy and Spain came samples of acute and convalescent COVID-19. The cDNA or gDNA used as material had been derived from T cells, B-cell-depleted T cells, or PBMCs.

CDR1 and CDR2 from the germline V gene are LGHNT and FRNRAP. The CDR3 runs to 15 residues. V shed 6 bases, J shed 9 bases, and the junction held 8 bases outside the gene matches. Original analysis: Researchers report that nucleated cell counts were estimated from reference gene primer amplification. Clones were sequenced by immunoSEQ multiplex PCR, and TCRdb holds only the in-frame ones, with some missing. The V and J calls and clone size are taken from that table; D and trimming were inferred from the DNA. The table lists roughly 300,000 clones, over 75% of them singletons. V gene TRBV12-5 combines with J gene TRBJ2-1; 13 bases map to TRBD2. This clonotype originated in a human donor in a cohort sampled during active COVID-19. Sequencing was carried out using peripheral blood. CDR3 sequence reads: CASGRRLAGGLEQFF. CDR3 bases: TGTGCTAGTGGCCGGAGACTAGCGGGAGGCCTTGAGCAGTTCTTC.